The 14 T cell receptor beta chains below come from one sample, sequenced in a study of CXCR3 chemokines and chemotherapy response in bladder cancer. In TCRdb, the PCR reads were re-called with MiXCR into one record per CDR3 protein. The sample carries 8,000 or so distinct CDR3 sequences, over 10% recorded once. Sample collection was performed from a patient whose treatment included neoadjuvant chemotherapy. The receptors derive from a human donor with bladder cancer that responded to neoadjuvant chemotherapy.

This clonotype occurred many times. V is TRBV30 and J is TRBJ1-1; D ambiguous. Trimming took 4 bases from V and 7 from J, leaving 13 bases between them. Germline V lookup: CDR1 GTSNPN, CDR2 SVGIG (reference sequence). This CDR3 comprises 12 residues. CDR3 loop: CAWNPVVNEAFF. CDR3 bases: TGTGCCTGGAACCCCGTCGTGAATGAAGCTTTCTTT.

This clonotype was counted at least ten times. The rearrangement uses TRBV15 and TRBJ1-1; 8 bases fit TRBD1. This CDR3 is 15 amino acids long. Germline V gives CDR1 LNHNV, CDR2 YYDKDF (reference sequence). The junction had 2 bases not matched to a gene; V was cut back by 1 base and J by 1 base. CDR3 sequence: CATSRGQGANTEAFF. The DNA for the CDR3 is TGTGCCACCAGCAGAGGGCAGGGGGCGAACACTGAAGCTTTCTTT. Full variable domain (remainder filled in from reference TRBV15 and TRBJ1-1): DAMVIQNPRYQVTQFGKPVTLSCSQTLNHNVMYWYQQKSSQAPKLLFHYYDKDFNNEADTPDNFQSRRPNTSFCFLDIRSPGLGDTAMYLCATSRGQGANTEAFFGQGTRLTVV.

A few counts support this clonotype. This chain connects TRBV11-2 to TRBJ1-1; the D gene is possibly TRBD1 (5 bases). V lost 3 bases and J 10 bases, leaving 18 bases between the germline ends. Germline assignment: CDR1 SGHAT and CDR2 FQNNGV. The CDR3 extends over 14 amino acids. The CDR3 bases are TGTGCCAGCAGCTTTGACAGACTGGCACTTCTAGCTTTCTTT. This codes for CASSFDRLALLAFF.

Turning to this clonotype: A far larger clone is just one base off, so this is likely a read error. Here the CDR3 omits its conserved ending phenylalanine or tryptophan, so a read error is the likely source. V and J are TRBV6-1 and TRBJ1-1, with TRBD1 as a possible D gene (6 bases). Germline loops: CDR1 MNHNS, CDR2 SASEGT. The V and J ends lost 6 bases and 5 bases respectively, with 16 bases between them. The CDR3 has 14 amino acids. CDR3 nucleotides: TGTGCCAGCAGACACAGGGTCGACGGGACTGAAGCTTTCTTA. As protein: CASRHRVDGTEAFL.

This clonotype is medium-sized (0.01 to 0.1%) within its sample. The chain carries TRBV27 and TRBJ1-1, with a possible D match to TRBD1 (6 bases). The CDR3 loop spans 15 amino acids. V was shortened by 5 bases and J by 4 bases, with 17 bases between the two germline ends. The germline V gene has CDR1 MNHEY and CDR2 SMNVEV (reference sequence). CDR3 nucleotide sequence: TGTGCCAGCAGTCCTATTCGGGAGGGGGGCACTGAAGCTTTCTTT. Translated: CASSPIREGGTEAFF.

This clonotype has at least ten counts. The V gene is TRBV7-2, the J gene TRBJ2-1; 13 bases are a match to TRBD2. CDR3 length: 14 amino acids. With 5 bases clipped from V and 10 bases from J, the junction kept 5 bases outside the gene matches. The germline V gene has CDR1 SGHTA and CDR2 FQGNSA. The CDR3 protein is CASSTSGGAGEQFF. CDR3 DNA: TGTGCCAGCAGCACTAGCGGGGGGGCAGGGGAGCAGTTCTTC.

This clonotype was observed many times. CDR3 residues: CASSEASPLHF. DNA for the CDR3: TGTGCCAGCAGTGAGGCTTCACCCCTCCACTTT. The chain has TRBV6-1 and TRBJ1-6; D gene ambiguous. V dropped 3 bases and J dropped 9 bases, with 3 bases sitting between them. The CDR3 length is 11 residues. The germline CDR1 and CDR2 sequences are MNHNS and SASEGT.

This clonotype qualifies as medium-sized. V usage is TRBV6-1 and J usage is TRBJ2-3; D is unclear. V shed 2 bases and J shed 4 bases, with 7 bases lying between them. The CDR3 has 13 residues. Germline CDR1 reads MNHNS; CDR2 reads SASEGT. CDR3 DNA sequence: TGTGCCAGCAGTGAACCAGGAGCAGATACGCAGTATTTT. It is translated as CASSEPGADTQYF.

V and J are TRBV6-1 and TRBJ1-1; the D gene is possibly TRBD1 (5 bases). This CDR3 spans 16 amino acids. V was cut by 2 bases and J by 0 bases, with 13 bases left in between. Germline V gives CDR1 MNHNS, CDR2 SASEGT. The CDR3 loop is CASSEHPPGMNTEAFF. The CDR3 DNA reads as TGTGCCAGCAGTGAACACCCCCCAGGGATGAACACTGAAGCTTTCTTT.

There are a few counts of this clonotype. This chain connects TRBV30 to TRBJ1-5, with TRBD1 matching over 8 bases. CDR1 GTSNPN and CDR2 SVGIG come from the germline V gene (reference sequence). The length of the CDR3 is 15 residues. Trimming took 1 base from V and 1 from J; bases not matched to a gene: 3. The CDR3, as DNA: TGTGCCTGGAGTGACACAGGGGGAAGCAATCAGCCCCAGCATTTT. Protein sequence: CAWSDTGGSNQPQHF.

Within the sample, this clonotype is large. This chain uses TRBV6-5 with TRBJ1-1, with D uncertain. Trimming took 6 bases from V and 0 from J, leaving 5 bases between them. The CDR3 is 12 amino acids. Germline values: CDR1 MNHEY, CDR2 SVGAGI. The CDR3 region has the DNA TGTGCCAGCAGGACGGTGAACACTGAAGCTTTCTTT. Its translation: CASRTVNTEAFF.

In this sample, this clonotype is medium-sized. V is TRBV10-3 and J is TRBJ1-2, with 8 bases lining up with TRBD1. The germline V gene encodes CDR1 ENHRY and CDR2 SYGVKD. The CDR3 runs 14 residues. Unmatched junction bases numbered 3, after V lost 3 bases and J lost 3 bases. For the CDR3, the DNA is TGTGCCATCAGTGACGGACAGGGCCACTATGGCTACACCTTC. It codes for CAISDGQGHYGYTF.

This clonotype appeared a few times. V and J are TRBV27 and TRBJ1-6; tentative D call: TRBD1 (6 bases). V was pared by 4 bases and J by 0 bases, with 16 bases between. Per germline, CDR1 MNHEY and CDR2 SMNVEV (reference sequence). The CDR3 sequence is 18 residues long. The CDR3 sequence: CASSSLRQDSSYNSPLHF. DNA of the CDR3: TGTGCCAGCAGTTCCTTAAGACAGGACAGCTCCTATAATTCACCCCTCCACTTT.

At least ten counts were recorded for this clonotype. J is TRBJ1-5 and V is TRBV19; 7 bases align to TRBD1. From germline, CDR1 is LNHDA and CDR2 SQIVND (reference sequence). The CDR3 sequence is 14 residues long. J gave up 2 bases and V 11 bases, and 9 bases lay outside the gene matches. In DNA, the CDR3 is TGTGCCTATGGGCGGGGACAGTGCAATCAGCCCCAGCATTTT. Residues: CAYGRGQCNQPQHF.